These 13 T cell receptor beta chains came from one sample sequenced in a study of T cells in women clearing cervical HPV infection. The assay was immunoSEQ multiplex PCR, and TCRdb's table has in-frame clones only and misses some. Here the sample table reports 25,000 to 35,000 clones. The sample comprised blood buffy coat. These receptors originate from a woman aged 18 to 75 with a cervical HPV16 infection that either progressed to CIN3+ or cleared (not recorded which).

The DNA read from the CDR3 is TGTGCCATCAGTGAAGGCAGGAATAATGAAAAA. It codes for CAISEGRNNEK. The entire CDR3 is CAISEGRNNEKLFF. J is TRBJ1-4 and V is TRBV10-3; D remains ambiguous. The read gets to within 3 residues of the CDR3 end, and the germline J gene fills in the rest. CDR3 length equals 14 residues. The V gene's germline CDR1 is ENHRY and CDR2 SYGVKD. V was cut by 3 bases and J by 4 bases, with 9 bases left in between.

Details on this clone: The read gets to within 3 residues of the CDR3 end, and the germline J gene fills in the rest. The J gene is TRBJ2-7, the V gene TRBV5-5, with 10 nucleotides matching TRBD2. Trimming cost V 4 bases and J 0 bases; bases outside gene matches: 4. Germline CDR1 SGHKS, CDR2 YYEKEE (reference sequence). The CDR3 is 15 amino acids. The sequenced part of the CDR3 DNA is TGTGCCAGCAGCGGTACTAGCGGGGACTCCTACGAG. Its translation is CASSGTSGDSYE. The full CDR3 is CASSGTSGDSYEQYF.

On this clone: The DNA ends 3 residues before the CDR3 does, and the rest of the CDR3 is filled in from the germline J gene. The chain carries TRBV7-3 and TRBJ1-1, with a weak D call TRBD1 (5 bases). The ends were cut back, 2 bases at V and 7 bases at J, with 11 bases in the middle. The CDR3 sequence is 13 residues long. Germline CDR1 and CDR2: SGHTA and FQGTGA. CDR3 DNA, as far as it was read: TGTGCCAGCAGCTTATGGGGCCAGGGTGAA. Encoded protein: CASSLWGQGE. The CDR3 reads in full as CASSLWGQGEAFF.

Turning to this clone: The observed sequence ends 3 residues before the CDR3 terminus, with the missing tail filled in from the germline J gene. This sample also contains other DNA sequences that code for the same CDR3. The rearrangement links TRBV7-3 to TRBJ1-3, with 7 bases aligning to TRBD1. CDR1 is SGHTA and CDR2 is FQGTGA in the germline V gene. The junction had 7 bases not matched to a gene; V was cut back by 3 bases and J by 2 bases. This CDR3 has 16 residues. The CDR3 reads CASSLKQGMPGNTIYF. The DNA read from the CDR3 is TGTGCCAGCAGCTTGAAACAGGGGATGCCTGGAAACACC.

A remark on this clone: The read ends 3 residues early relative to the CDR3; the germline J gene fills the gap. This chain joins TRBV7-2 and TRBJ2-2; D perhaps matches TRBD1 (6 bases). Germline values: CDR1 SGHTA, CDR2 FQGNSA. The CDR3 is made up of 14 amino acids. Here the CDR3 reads CASSSNAGVEKLFF. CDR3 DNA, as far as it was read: TGTGCCAGCAGCTCCAACGCAGGGGTGGAAAAG.

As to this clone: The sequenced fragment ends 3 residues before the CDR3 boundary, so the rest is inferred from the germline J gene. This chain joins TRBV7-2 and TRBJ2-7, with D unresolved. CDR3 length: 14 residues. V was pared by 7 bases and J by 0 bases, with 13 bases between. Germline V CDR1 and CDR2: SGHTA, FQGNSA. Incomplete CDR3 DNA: TGTGCCAGCACCCCGGTGGGCAACTCCTACGAG. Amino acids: CASTPVGNSYE. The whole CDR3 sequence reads CASTPVGNSYEQYF.

The chain's CDR3 is CSVDYPGHYGYTF. The DNA read from the CDR3 is TGCAGCGTTGACTACCCAGGGCATTACGGC. The rearrangement joins TRBV29-1 to TRBJ1-2; D may be TRBD1 (5 bases). Coverage ceases 3 residues before the CDR3 finishes, and the germline J gene fills in the end. Germline V gene lookup returns CDR1 SQVTM and CDR2 ANQGSEA. The CDR3 is made up of 13 amino acids.

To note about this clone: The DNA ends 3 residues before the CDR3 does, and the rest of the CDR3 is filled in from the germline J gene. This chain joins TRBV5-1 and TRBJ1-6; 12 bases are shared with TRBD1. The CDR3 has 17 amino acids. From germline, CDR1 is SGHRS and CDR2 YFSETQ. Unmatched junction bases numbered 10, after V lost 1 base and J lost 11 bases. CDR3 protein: CASSLYAGTGGPTPLHF. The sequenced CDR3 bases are TGCGCCAGCAGCTTGTACGCTGGGACAGGGGGCCCTACACCC.

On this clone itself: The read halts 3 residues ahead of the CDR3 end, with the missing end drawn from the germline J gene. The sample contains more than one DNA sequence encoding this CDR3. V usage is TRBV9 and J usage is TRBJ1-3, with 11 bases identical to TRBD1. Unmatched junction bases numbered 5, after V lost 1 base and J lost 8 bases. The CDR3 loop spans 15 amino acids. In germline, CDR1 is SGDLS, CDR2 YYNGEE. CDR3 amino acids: CASSVYPGQGDTIYF. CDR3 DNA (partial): TGTGCCAGCAGCGTATACCCGGGACAGGGGGACACC.

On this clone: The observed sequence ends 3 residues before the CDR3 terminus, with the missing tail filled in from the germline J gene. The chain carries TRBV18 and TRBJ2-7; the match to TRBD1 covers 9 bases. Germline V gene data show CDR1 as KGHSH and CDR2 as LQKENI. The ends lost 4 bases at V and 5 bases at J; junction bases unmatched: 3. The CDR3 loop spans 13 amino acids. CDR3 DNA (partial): TGTGCCAGCTCACGAGGGACAGGGAACGAG. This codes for CASSRGTGNE. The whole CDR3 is CASSRGTGNEQYF.

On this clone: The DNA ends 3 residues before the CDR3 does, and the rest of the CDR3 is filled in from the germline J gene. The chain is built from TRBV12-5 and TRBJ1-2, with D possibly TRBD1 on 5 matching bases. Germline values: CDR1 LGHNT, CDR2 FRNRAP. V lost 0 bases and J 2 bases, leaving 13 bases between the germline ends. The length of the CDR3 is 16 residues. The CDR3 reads CASGLVPGHSNYGYTF. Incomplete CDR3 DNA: TGTGCTAGTGGTTTGGTACCCGGACACAGCAACTATGGC.

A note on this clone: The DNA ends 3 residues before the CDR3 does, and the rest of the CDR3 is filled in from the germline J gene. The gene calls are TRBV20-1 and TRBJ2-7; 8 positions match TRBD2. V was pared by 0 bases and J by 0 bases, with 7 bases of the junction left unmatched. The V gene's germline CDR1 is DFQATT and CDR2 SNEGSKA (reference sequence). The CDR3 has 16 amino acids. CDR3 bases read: TGCAGTGCTAGAGATAATAGCGGGATAAGCTCCTACGAG. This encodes CSARDNSGISSYE. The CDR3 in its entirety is CSARDNSGISSYEQYF.

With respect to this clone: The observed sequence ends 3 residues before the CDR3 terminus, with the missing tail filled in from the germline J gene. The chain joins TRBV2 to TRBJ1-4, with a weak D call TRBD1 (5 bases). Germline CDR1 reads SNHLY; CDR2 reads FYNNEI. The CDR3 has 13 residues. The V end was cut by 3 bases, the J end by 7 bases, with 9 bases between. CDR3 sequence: CASSDRVGEKLFF. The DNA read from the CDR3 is TGTGCCAGCAGTGACAGGGTTGGTGAAAAA.